This TCR beta chain appears in the sequencing data of a study of shared clonotypes between healthy human individuals. Findings of the study overall: Across subsets, estimated richness was generally greater for naive than for memory populations.

Each sorted subset replicate got 200 ng genomic DNA, about 33,000 genomes. Assay: immunoSEQ multiplex PCR; the TCRdb copy retains only in-frame clones and omits some. The repertoire has millions of clones, around nine tenths of them found once; the top ten carry roughly 0.15%. Germline lookup yields CDR1 SEHNR and CDR2 FQNEAQ (reference sequence). Trimming stripped 1 base from V and 6 bases from J, with 12 bases between. The CDR3 totals 14 residues. Points on this clone: The antigen is unknown.

The sample comprised naive CD4+ T cells sorted from blood. Indicated subset: CD45RA+ positively selected. The TCR sequence derives from a man younger than 35 in good health. The chain employs TRBV7-9 and TRBJ1-2; D is possibly TRBD1 (5 bases). In nucleotides, the CDR3 is TGTGCCAGCAGCTTAGACGGGGGTCCCAATGGCTACACCTTC. Translated: CASSLDGGPNGYTF. Drawing the rest from reference TRBV7-9 and TRBJ1-2, the complete variable domain is DTGVSQNPRHKITKRGQNVTFRCDPISEHNRLYWYRQTLGQGPEFLTYFQNEAQLEKSRLLSDRFSAERPKGSFSTLEIQRTEQGDSAMYLCASSLDGGPNGYTFGSGTRLTVV.